A selection of T cell receptor beta chains follows, all from one sample in a study of identical twins. One entry per CDR3 protein results from TCRdb running MiXCR on the 5' RACE reads. The sample consists of 200,000 to 250,000 distinct CDR3 sequences, approximately 11% of them appearing once. This sample also appeared in a second study, on yellow fever vaccine responses in identical twins.

The sample was memory (CD45RO+) T cells sorted from blood. These receptors were taken from a woman aged 18-29 years in good health. Both conserved end residues are part of each CDR3. The D gene is left open where the match is weak. Clone size is stated in some rows and not others, as once, few, many or a class when expanded.

j_gene,v_gene,d_gene,abundance,CDR3aa,CDR3nt
TRBJ2-3,TRBV5-1,-,few,CASSWNLVTTQLTDTQYF,TGCGCCAGCAGCTGGAACCTTGTTACTACCCAATTGACAGATACGCAGTATTTT
TRBJ2-1,TRBV11-2,TRBD2,-,CASSSRLTSGGSSSYNEQFF,TGTGCCAGCAGCTCCAGACTGACTAGCGGGGGGTCGAGCTCCTACAATGAGCAGTTCTTC
TRBJ2-3,TRBV7-9,-,many,CASSLNAGKDTQYF,TGTGCCAGCAGCTTAAATGCAGGGAAAGATACGCAGTATTTT
TRBJ1-1,TRBV28,-,-,CAGGTDTEAFF,TGTGCAGGTGGGACCGACACTGAAGCTTTCTTT
TRBJ2-7,TRBV30,-,few,CAWSLGASYEQYF,TGTGCCTGGAGTCTAGGCGCCTCCTACGAGCAGTACTTC
TRBJ2-1,TRBV25-1,TRBD2,-,CASSDLRGLVGSNEQFF,TGTGCCAGCAGTGACCTGAGGGGACTAGTGGGCTCCAATGAGCAGTTCTTC
TRBJ2-2,TRBV2,-,few,CASTFGVPNTGELFF,TGTGCCAGCACTTTCGGGGTGCCGAACACCGGGGAGCTGTTTTTT
TRBJ2-7,TRBV6-4,-,few,CASSEVASF,TGTGCCAGCAGTGAAGTCGCCAGCTTC
TRBJ2-1,TRBV4-3,-,many,CASSQDGQGSYNEQFF,TGCGCCAGCAGCCAAGATGGGCAGGGGTCCTACAATGAGCAGTTCTTC
TRBJ2-1,TRBV3-1,TRBD1,-,CASSQDRVNEQFF,TGTGCCAGCAGCCAGGACAGGGTGAATGAGCAGTTCTTC
TRBJ2-7,TRBV6-6,-,-,CASSYSAHEQYF,TGTGCCAGCAGTTACTCGGCGCACGAGCAGTACTTC
TRBJ2-1,TRBV20-1,-,many,CSASGEDNEQFF,TGCAGTGCTAGCGGCGAAGACAATGAGCAGTTCTTC
TRBJ2-3,TRBV20-1,TRBD2,few,CSARSPWTRSTDTQYF,TGCAGTGCTAGATCTCCTTGGACTAGAAGCACAGATACGCAGTATTTT
TRBJ2-4,TRBV4-3,-,-,CASSQDWATNIQYF,TGCGCCAGCAGCCAAGATTGGGCCACAAACATTCAGTACTTC
TRBJ2-7,TRBV20-1,-,-,CSASLWVSSYEQYF,TGCAGTGCTAGTCTCTGGGTTAGTTCCTACGAGCAGTACTTC
TRBJ2-3,TRBV6-1,-,few,CASSDRTDQITDTQYF,TGTGCCAGCAGTGATCGGACGGACCAAATCACAGATACGCAGTATTTT
TRBJ2-4,TRBV11-2,-,few,CASSLVLGPGNIQYF,TGTGCCAGCAGCTTAGTATTGGGACCCGGGAACATTCAGTACTTC
TRBJ2-1,TRBV15,-,few,CATSRDPRVTGRSYNEQFF,TGTGCCACCAGCAGAGATCCCAGGGTGACGGGGAGGTCCTACAATGAGCAGTTCTTC
TRBJ2-1,TRBV7-2,-,few,CASRYNEQFF,TGTGCCAGCAGATACAATGAGCAGTTCTTC
TRBJ2-3,TRBV5-1,-,few,CASKGKQTTDTQYF,TGCGCCAGCAAGGGGAAACAGACCACAGATACGCAGTATTTT
TRBJ2-3,TRBV5-1,-,few,CASSIRPGDTQYF,TGCGCCAGCAGCATACGCCCGGGAGATACGCAGTATTTT
TRBJ1-5,TRBV18,-,few,CASSPFRIDSNQPQHF,TGTGCCAGCTCACCATTCAGGATCGATAGCAATCAGCCCCAGCATTTT
TRBJ2-1,TRBV20-1,-,-,CSAIGTRKRSNEQFF,TGCAGTGCCATTGGGACACGGAAAAGGTCCAATGAGCAGTTCTTC
TRBJ2-2,TRBV5-1,-,few,CASTQSSTGELFF,TGCGCCAGCACCCAGAGTTCCACCGGGGAGCTGTTTTTT
TRBJ2-7,TRBV5-1,TRBD2,few,CASSLEREPSEQYF,TGCGCCAGCAGCTTGGAGCGGGAGCCCTCCGAGCAGTACTTC
TRBJ2-3,TRBV3-1,-,many,CASSQDLAGAGSDTQYF,TGTGCCAGCAGCCAAGATCTGGCGGGGGCGGGGTCAGATACGCAGTATTTT
TRBJ1-1,TRBV2,-,-,CASTQAPGARNTEAFF,TGTGCCAGCACCCAGGCCCCAGGGGCCCGGAACACTGAAGCTTTCTTT
TRBJ2-5,TRBV9,-,-,CASSPGLLQETQYF,TGTGCCAGCAGCCCAGGACTGTTACAAGAGACCCAGTACTTC
TRBJ2-5,TRBV28,TRBD1,-,CASSPVIQGYQETQYF,TGTGCCAGCAGTCCAGTAATACAGGGGTACCAAGAGACCCAGTACTTC
TRBJ2-5,TRBV7-2,TRBD2,few,CASSLAKAGGQGKTQYF,TGTGCCAGCAGCTTAGCGAAGGCGGGAGGCCAGGGGAAGACCCAGTACTTC
TRBJ2-5,TRBV5-1,-,few,CASSFSVEETQYF,TGCGCCAGCAGCTTTTCAGTTGAAGAGACCCAGTACTTC
TRBJ2-7,TRBV5-1,TRBD1,-,CASSHVGQGERSYEQYF,TGCGCCAGCAGCCATGTCGGACAGGGGGAGAGGTCCTACGAGCAGTACTTC
TRBJ2-1,TRBV20-1,TRBD2,-,CSPGGGRGYEQFF,TGCAGTCCCGGCGGGGGGAGGGGTTATGAGCAGTTCTTC
TRBJ1-3,TRBV5-1,-,few,CASSLDGANGNTIYF,TGCGCCAGCAGCTTGGACGGGGCTAATGGAAACACCATATATTTT
TRBJ2-7,TRBV6-5,-,-,CASSSGTFGSYEQYF,TGTGCCAGCAGTTCCGGGACCTTCGGCTCCTACGAGCAGTACTTC
TRBJ2-3,TRBV11-3,-,few,CASSPRTGVDTQYF,TGTGCCAGCAGCCCTCGGACCGGCGTGGATACGCAGTATTTT
TRBJ2-7,TRBV4-1,-,few,CASSQDQLGGLRSYEQYF,TGCGCCAGCAGCCAAGATCAATTAGGGGGACTACGTTCCTACGAGCAGTACTTC
TRBJ2-7,TRBV11-2,-,few,CASADGVGPYEQYF,TGTGCCAGCGCCGATGGTGTGGGTCCCTACGAGCAGTACTTC
TRBJ1-1,TRBV6-1,-,few,CASSWGNTEAFF,TGTGCCAGCAGTTGGGGGAACACTGAAGCTTTCTTT
TRBJ2-7,TRBV7-9,TRBD2,few,CASSLADGGTYEQYF,TGTGCCAGCAGCTTAGCCGACGGGGGGACCTACGAGCAGTACTTC
TRBJ2-7,TRBV20-1,TRBD1,-,CSARDGQGAYEQYF,TGCAGTGCTAGAGATGGGCAGGGGGCCTACGAGCAGTACTTC
TRBJ2-1,TRBV6-2/TRBV6-3,-,-,CASSGTYLNEQFF,TGTGCCAGCTCTGGGACTTACCTCAATGAGCAGTTCTTC
TRBJ2-7,TRBV5-6,-,many,CASTTWNLYEQYF,TGTGCCAGCACCACTTGGAACTTGTACGAGCAGTACTTC
TRBJ2-5,TRBV2,-,-,CASSGGRGETQYF,TGTGCCAGCAGTGGAGGGCGCGGAGAGACCCAGTACTTC
TRBJ1-1,TRBV14,-,many,CASSQYSTGNTEAFF,TGTGCCAGCAGCCAATACTCGACAGGGAACACTGAAGCTTTCTTT
TRBJ2-6,TRBV25-1,TRBD1,-,CASSEYIRDRESSGANVLTF,TGTGCCAGCAGTGAATACATCCGGGACAGGGAGAGCTCTGGGGCCAACGTCCTGACTTTC
TRBJ2-2,TRBV27,TRBD2,-,CASSLLAGGGTGELFF,TGTGCCAGCAGTTTACTAGCGGGAGGTGGTACCGGGGAGCTGTTTTTT
TRBJ2-5,TRBV20-1,TRBD2,few,CSARSLAGVETQYF,TGCAGTGCGCGGTCCCTAGCGGGAGTAGAGACCCAGTACTTC
TRBJ1-5,TRBV2,-,many,CASSVWGSNQPQHF,TGTGCCAGCAGTGTATGGGGGAGCAATCAGCCCCAGCATTTT
TRBJ2-7,TRBV20-1,TRBD2,few,CSARTGTSLKDYEQYF,TGCAGTGCTAGAACCGGGACTAGCCTTAAAGATTACGAGCAGTACTTC
TRBJ2-1,TRBV4-3,-,few,CASSQGASRRFNEQFF,TGCGCCAGCAGCCAAGGGGCTAGCCGGAGATTCAATGAGCAGTTCTTC
TRBJ2-3,TRBV27,TRBD2,-,CASSLPSTSGGAGYTQYF,TGTGCCAGCAGTTTACCCTCGACTAGCGGGGGGGCCGGGTATACGCAGTATTTT
TRBJ2-1,TRBV7-2,-,-,CASSLTRGYNEQFF,TGTGCCAGCAGCTTAACGAGGGGGTACAATGAGCAGTTCTTC